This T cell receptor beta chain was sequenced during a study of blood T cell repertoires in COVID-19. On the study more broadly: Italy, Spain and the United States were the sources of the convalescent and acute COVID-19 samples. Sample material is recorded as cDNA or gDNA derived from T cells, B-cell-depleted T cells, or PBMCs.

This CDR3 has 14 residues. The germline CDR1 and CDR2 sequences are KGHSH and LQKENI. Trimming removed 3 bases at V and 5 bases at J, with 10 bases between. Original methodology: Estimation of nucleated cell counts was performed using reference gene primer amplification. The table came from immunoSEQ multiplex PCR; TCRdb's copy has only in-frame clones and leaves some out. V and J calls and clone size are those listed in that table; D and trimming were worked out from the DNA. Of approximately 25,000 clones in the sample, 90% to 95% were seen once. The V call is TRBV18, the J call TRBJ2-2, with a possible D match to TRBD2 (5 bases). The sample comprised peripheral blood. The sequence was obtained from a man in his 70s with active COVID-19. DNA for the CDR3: TGTGCCAGCTCACCCCTTGGAGGAACCGGGGAGCTGTTTTTT. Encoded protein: CASSPLGGTGELFF.